This T cell receptor beta chain was recorded in a study of T cell changes during pregnancy in multiple sclerosis. The CDR3 sequence is 12 residues long. Germline V gene sequence: CDR1 MDHEN, CDR2 SYDVKM. J lost 6 bases, V lost 6 bases, and 5 bases had no gene match. Some clones are missing from TCRdb's copy, which holds only in-frame ones; the method was immunoSEQ multiplex PCR. The sample has about 36,000 clones; roughly 92% are singletons. V is TRBV28 and J is TRBJ2-7; TRBD2 matches 7 bases. Sequences were derived from CD4+ T cells from peripheral blood mononuclear cells, sampled in the third trimester of pregnancy. The receptor was isolated from a female donor in good health, enrolled as a control in a pregnancy study. The CDR3 loop is CASRGRVSEQYF. The CDR3 DNA follows: TGTGCCAGCAGGGGGAGGGTTTCCGAGCAGTACTTC.